This passage covers 18 T cell receptor beta chains from one sample sequenced in a study of cytomegalovirus exposure and HLA in healthy donors. PCR involved 60 Vbeta and 13 Jbeta primers. Assay used: immunoSEQ multiplex PCR; TCRdb lists only in-frame clones, some missing. Here the sample spans fewer than 200,000 clones, over 80% being singletons. The sequenced sample was PBMCs. The source is a middle-aged man in good health and CMV-seronegative.

A few counts support this clone. J is TRBJ2-7 and V is TRBV18, with 10 bases matching TRBD2. Germline values: CDR1 KGHSH, CDR2 LQKENI. The junction had 6 bases not matched to a gene; V was cut back by 3 bases and J by 1 base. The CDR3 sequence is 16 residues long. In nucleotides, the CDR3 is TGTGCCAGCTCACCGACCGGGACTAGCGTTTCCTACGAGCAGTACTTC. This gives the protein CASSPTGTSVSYEQYF.

This clone was found a few times. This chain links TRBV5-1 with TRBJ2-1; 8 nucleotides agree with TRBD2. This CDR3 region has 15 residues. Germline CDR1 is SGHRS and CDR2 is YFSETQ. V dropped 2 bases and J dropped 9; count of bases not matched to a gene: 10. CDR3 region: CASSFRAGVKGEQFF. DNA for the CDR3: TGCGCCAGCAGCTTCAGAGCGGGAGTTAAGGGTGAGCAGTTCTTC.

The J gene is TRBJ2-7, the V gene TRBV19; TRBD1 matches 9 bases. This CDR3 has 15 amino acids. With V trimmed by 5 bases and J by 1 base, 6 bases remained unmatched. CDR1 is LNHDA and CDR2 is SQIVND in the germline V gene (reference sequence). The CDR3 coding sequence is TGTGCCAGTAGTGTGACCGGGACAGGGTCCTACGAGCAGTACTTC. It is translated as CASSVTGTGSYEQYF.

This chain links TRBV29-1 with TRBJ1-2; D is unresolved. From germline, CDR1 is SQVTM and CDR2 ANQGSEA. The CDR3 has 13 amino acids. With 6 bases removed from V and 0 bases from J, the gap between germline ends came to 11 bases. In DNA form, the CDR3 reads TGCAGCGTGGAGATTCATTCTAACTATGGCTACACCTTC. This encodes CSVEIHSNYGYTF.

The chain carries TRBV11-2 and TRBJ2-3, with 10 bases lining up with TRBD2. The CDR3 covers 18 residues. The germline V gene has CDR1 SGHAT and CDR2 FQNNGV. J gave up 0 bases and V 5 bases, and 11 bases lay outside the gene matches. The CDR3 DNA is TGTGCCAGCAGCCCAACTAGCGGGGACTACCAAAGCACAGATACGCAGTATTTT. This gives the protein CASSPTSGDYQSTDTQYF.

This rearrangement joins TRBV19 to TRBJ1-6; 8 bases line up with TRBD1. Germline trimming cut 6 bases from V and 7 bases from J; bases unmatched to any gene: 11. Germline V gene lookup returns CDR1 LNHDA and CDR2 SQIVND (reference sequence). The CDR3 totals 16 residues. The CDR3 here is CASSPRTGRRNSPLHF. CDR3 coding DNA: TGTGCCAGTAGCCCTAGGACAGGGAGGCGGAATTCACCCCTCCACTTT.

This chain links TRBV6-5 with TRBJ2-3, with D possibly TRBD2 on 5 matching bases. This CDR3 contains 14 residues. The V gene's germline CDR1 is MNHEY and CDR2 SVGAGI. Trimming cost V 6 bases and J 6 bases, with 16 bases left between them. The CDR3 DNA is TGTGCCAGCAGGCCGAGGACTTTGAGGGATACGCAGTATTTT. It encodes CASRPRTLRDTQYF.

The rearrangement uses TRBV19 and TRBJ2-6; 8 bases fit TRBD1. V shed 6 bases, J shed 0 bases, and the junction held 4 bases outside the gene matches. Germline V gives CDR1 LNHDA, CDR2 SQIVND (reference sequence). This CDR3 has 16 amino acids. This chain's CDR3 is CASSPGGHSGANVLTF. DNA of the CDR3: TGTGCCAGTAGCCCAGGGGGCCACTCTGGGGCCAACGTCCTGACTTTC.

The chain carries TRBV6-5 and TRBJ2-2; 11 nucleotides line up with TRBD2. V was clipped by 4 bases and J by 1 base; unmatched bases: 2. Germline V CDR1 and CDR2: MNHEY, SVGAGI. The CDR3 has 16 amino acids. Here the CDR3 reads CASSSLAGGNTGELFF. DNA of the CDR3: TGTGCCAGCAGTTCCCTAGCGGGAGGGAACACCGGGGAGCTGTTTTTT.

This clone appeared once. The genes are TRBV15 and TRBJ1-1; D might be TRBD1 (5 bases). V lost 0 bases to trimming and J lost 4 bases, with 12 bases between them. The CDR3 consists of 15 residues. Per the germline V gene, CDR1 is LNHNV and CDR2 is YYDKDF (reference sequence). DNA for the CDR3: TGTGCCACCAGCAGAGACTGGGCGGGGGGCACTGAAGCTTTCTTT. Its translation: CATSRDWAGGTEAFF.

The chain is built from TRBV27 and TRBJ1-1; possible D gene TRBD1, 6 bases. The CDR3 consists of 14 residues. Trimming pared 6 bases from V and 1 base from J, leaving 12 bases between. Germline lookup yields CDR1 MNHEY and CDR2 SMNVEV (reference sequence). Here the CDR3 reads CASSRQDRNTEAFF. Here the CDR3 DNA reads TGTGCCAGCAGCCGACAGGACAGGAACACTGAAGCTTTCTTT.

Remarks on this clone: This sample also contains other DNA sequences that code for the same CDR3. The chain has TRBV18 and TRBJ2-7, with 10 bases matching TRBD1. V lost 2 bases, J lost 7 bases, and 8 bases stayed unmatched. The length of the CDR3 is 15 residues. Per germline, CDR1 KGHSH and CDR2 LQKENI. The CDR3 bases are TGTGCCAGCTCACCAACCCCGGGACAGGGGAAAGAGCAGTACTTC. Amino acid sequence: CASSPTPGQGKEQYF.

The CDR3 spells CASTPTGAGEAFF. DNA of the CDR3: TGTGCCAGCACCCCGACAGGGGCAGGGGAAGCTTTCTTT. The chain recombines TRBV6-6 with TRBJ1-1; 8 bases line up with TRBD1. V gave up 7 bases and J gave up 8 bases; unmatched junction bases: 9. CDR3 length equals 13 residues. Germline CDR1 reads MNHNY; CDR2 reads SVGAGI (reference sequence).

V and J are TRBV27 and TRBJ2-5; D uncertain. The CDR3 is 15 residues long. Trimming removed 4 bases at V and 1 base at J, with 13 bases between. The germline V gene has CDR1 MNHEY and CDR2 SMNVEV (reference sequence). In DNA, the CDR3 is TGTGCCAGCAGTTCGACGGGTCTGCCCCAAGAGACCCAGTACTTC. As protein: CASSSTGLPQETQYF.

The chain carries TRBV6-1 and TRBJ2-5; TRBD2 agrees at 7 bases. Per the germline V gene, CDR1 is MNHNS and CDR2 is SASEGT. Unmatched junction bases numbered 3, after V lost 0 bases and J lost 5 bases. The length of the CDR3 is 14 residues. The CDR3 region is CASSEARGTETQYF. The CDR3 DNA follows: TGTGCCAGCAGTGAAGCGCGGGGGACGGAGACCCAGTACTTC.

This clone has just a few counts. Other nucleotide sequences from this sample produce the same CDR3. The chain links TRBV6-1 to TRBJ2-3; D might be TRBD1 (5 bases). The V end was cut by 9 bases, the J end by 2 bases, with 9 bases between. This CDR3 has 12 residues. Germline CDR1 reads MNHNS; CDR2 reads SASEGT. The DNA for the CDR3 is TGTGCCAGTAGGGGCGTCACAGATACGCAGTATTTT. It yields the protein CASRGVTDTQYF.

The genes are TRBV28 and TRBJ1-5; tentatively, D is TRBD1 (6 bases). Germline V gene data show CDR1 as MDHEN and CDR2 as SYDVKM. This CDR3 has 13 amino acids. Trimming removed 6 bases from V and 7 bases from J, with 13 bases in between. The CDR3 here is CASSSDRTQPQHF. The CDR3 DNA follows: TGTGCCAGCAGCAGCGACAGGACACAGCCCCAGCATTTT.

This chain connects TRBV9 to TRBJ2-7; a weak D match, TRBD1 (5 bases). Trimming pared 0 bases from V and 6 bases from J, leaving 13 bases between. Germline CDR1 is SGDLS and CDR2 is YYNGEE. The CDR3 covers 14 residues. CDR3 coding DNA: TGTGCCAGCAGCGTAGAGTCCGTTAGGGGCGAGCAGTACTTC. Amino acids: CASSVESVRGEQYF.